Described below is a single TCR beta chain sequence and its context. Its antigen is not known. Germline assignment: CDR1 MDHEN and CDR2 SYDVKM. The V gene lost 6 bases and the J gene lost 7 bases, with 12 bases spanning the gap. The CDR3 is 13 amino acids. This sample is part of a study of shared clonotypes between healthy human individuals. General study results and limits: Clonotype sharing among donors, it was expected, would be affected by sequencing depth. Four donors held about 5% of naive CD4 clonotypes in common.

When replicate PCRs were run on sorted subsets, they used approximately 0.2 ug DNA, about 30,000 T cell genomes. Method: immunoSEQ multiplex PCR; TCRdb's copy keeps in-frame clones and lacks some. The sample has 950,000 to 1,300,000 clones, approximately 70% seen once. The sequence came from a man between 18 and 29 years old in good health. The sample consisted of memory CD4+ T cells sorted from blood. The subset was: CD45RA-negative fraction. The chain recombines TRBV28 with TRBJ1-4, with TRBD1 as a possible D gene (5 bases). CDR3: CASRNTGREKLFF. DNA for the CDR3: TGTGCCAGCAGAAATACAGGTCGTGAAAAACTGTTTTTT.